The 22 T cell receptor beta chains reported below all come from one sample, sequenced in a study of shared clonotypes between healthy human individuals. Clones were read by immunoSEQ multiplex PCR, and TCRdb kept only the in-frame ones, dropping some. The sample contains roughly 1.4 million clones, approximately 98.5% of which appear only once. Specimen: naive CD4+ T cells sorted from blood. Specified subset: CD45RA+ positively selected. These receptors were collected from a young man in good health.

The V gene is TRBV10-3, the J gene TRBJ2-7, with 9 positions matching TRBD2. Germline CDR1 ENHRY, CDR2 SYGVKD. Losses at the gene ends were 5 bases for V and 2 bases for J; bases not matched to a gene: 4. The CDR3 sequence is 14 residues long. The CDR3 here is CAISQAGGTYEQYF. The CDR3 bases are TGTGCCATCAGTCAAGCGGGAGGCACCTACGAGCAGTACTTC.

This chain connects TRBV4-3 to TRBJ1-5; no firm D call. Germline lookup yields CDR1 LGHNA and CDR2 YSLEER. Trimming removed 6 bases at V and 5 bases at J, with 14 bases between. The CDR3 is 14 residues long. CDR3 protein: CASSITAQHQPQHF. In nucleotides, the CDR3 is TGCGCCAGCAGTATAACAGCACAGCATCAGCCCCAGCATTTT.

The sample holds one count of this clone. The rearrangement links TRBV9 to TRBJ2-4; D is unclear. In germline, CDR1 is SGDLS, CDR2 YYNGEE. The CDR3 runs 13 residues. Trimming cost V 1 base and J 6 bases, with 8 bases left between them. CDR3 DNA sequence: TGTGCCAGCAGCGTACAGGACCTAAACATTCAGTACTTC. Protein: CASSVQDLNIQYF.

The rearrangement uses TRBV10-3 and TRBJ2-1; tentative D call: TRBD2 (5 bases). V was clipped by 3 bases and J by 1 base, with 10 bases between them. The CDR3 covers 15 residues. In germline, CDR1 is ENHRY, CDR2 SYGVKD. The CDR3 reads CAISEKAASYNEQFF. The CDR3 coding sequence is TGTGCCATCAGTGAAAAAGCGGCTTCCTACAATGAGCAGTTCTTC.

The V gene is TRBV15, the J gene TRBJ2-7; D assignment may be TRBD1 or TRBD2 (5 bases each). The CDR3 spans 15 residues. Per the germline V gene, CDR1 is LNHNV and CDR2 is YYDKDF (reference sequence). Trimming took 3 bases from V and 0 from J, leaving 12 bases between them. CDR3 nucleotides: TGTGCCACCAGCAGGGGACCCGGATTCTCCTACGAGCAGTACTTC. Translation gives CATSRGPGFSYEQYF.

This rearrangement joins TRBV19 to TRBJ1-1, with D perhaps matching TRBD1 (6 bases). Deletions cut 7 bases from V and 4 bases from J, with 10 bases between. The germline V gene has CDR1 LNHDA and CDR2 SQIVND (reference sequence). The CDR3 sequence is 12 residues long. The CDR3 region has the DNA TGTGCCAGTATAAGGGGGGGCACTGAAGCTTTCTTT. This sequence encodes CASIRGGTEAFF.

The chain carries TRBV9 and TRBJ1-1; D unclear. The V gene lost 3 bases and the J gene lost 5 bases, with 14 bases spanning the gap. Germline CDR1 is SGDLS and CDR2 is YYNGEE. The CDR3 extends over 14 amino acids. This chain's CDR3 is CASSGPKSLTEAFF. The CDR3 DNA sequence: TGTGCCAGCAGCGGCCCTAAGTCGTTGACTGAAGCTTTCTTT.

This chain uses TRBV5-1 with TRBJ2-5; 9 bases are shared with TRBD1. The germline V gene has CDR1 SGHRS and CDR2 YFSETQ. The CDR3 loop spans 16 amino acids. J gave up 5 bases and V 4 bases, and 12 bases lay outside the gene matches. CDR3 protein: CASSGTGGAWSETQYF. The CDR3 DNA sequence: TGCGCCAGCAGCGGAACAGGGGGCGCATGGAGTGAGACCCAGTACTTC.

The V and J genes are TRBV25-1 and TRBJ2-3; 11 bases align to TRBD2. Trimming at V came to 5 bases and at J to 2 bases, leaving 6 bases not matched to a gene. This CDR3 has 16 amino acids. Germline CDR1 reads MGHDK; CDR2 reads SYGVNS. The CDR3 here is CASSSRLAGHTDTQYF. CDR3 DNA sequence: TGTGCCAGCAGTTCGAGACTAGCGGGACACACAGATACGCAGTATTTT.

The gene calls are TRBV7-9 and TRBJ2-5; no reliable D call. This CDR3 spans 14 amino acids. Germline loops: CDR1 SEHNR, CDR2 FQNEAQ (reference sequence). V was clipped by 5 bases and J by 4 bases, with 14 bases between them. CDR3: CASSNGATPETQYF. The CDR3 region has the DNA TGTGCCAGCAGCAATGGCGCAACTCCAGAGACCCAGTACTTC.

The chain is built from TRBV5-4 and TRBJ2-7, with D possibly being TRBD2 (5 bases). The CDR3 totals 12 residues. Between the trimmed V and J ends, which lost 4 bases and 2 bases, there was a span of 7 bases. Germline V lookup: CDR1 SGHNT, CDR2 YYREEE (reference sequence). As DNA, the CDR3 is TGTGCCAGCAGCATCGGGACCTACGAGCAGTACTTC. It yields the protein CASSIGTYEQYF.

The rearrangement links TRBV10-3 to TRBJ2-7, with 8 positions matching TRBD2. V dropped 6 bases and J dropped 7; count of bases not matched to a gene: 8. The CDR3 sequence is 13 residues long. The germline V gene has CDR1 ENHRY and CDR2 SYGVKD. This CDR3 reads CAIRGTPGGEQYF. The CDR3 DNA sequence: TGTGCCATCAGGGGGACGCCGGGAGGGGAGCAGTACTTC.

The chain recombines TRBV28 with TRBJ1-2; 10 bases fit TRBD1. Germline CDR1 and CDR2: MDHEN and SYDVKM. The CDR3 extends over 18 amino acids. Trimming at V came to 6 bases and at J to 0 bases, leaving 13 bases not matched to a gene. CDR3 amino acids: CASRKVGQGVFSNYGYTF. The CDR3 region has the DNA TGTGCCAGCAGAAAAGTAGGACAGGGGGTTTTTTCTAACTATGGCTACACCTTC.

This sequence joins TRBV6-4 and TRBJ2-1; D remains unclear. The ends were cut back, 8 bases at V and 16 bases at J, with 9 bases in the middle. The CDR3 has 8 amino acids. Germline CDR1 MRHNA, CDR2 SNTAGT. The CDR3 DNA follows: TGTGCCAGCCACGACGAATTCTTC. It specifies CASHDEFF.

This clone was picked up one time. The chain employs TRBV18 and TRBJ2-3; D is ambiguous. CDR3 length equals 13 residues. The germline CDR1 and CDR2 sequences are KGHSH and LQKENI. The germline V and J ends were trimmed by 1 base and 4 bases, with 6 bases remaining between them. CDR3 sequence: CASSPQGSDTQYF. The CDR3 coding sequence is TGTGCCAGCTCACCACAGGGTTCAGATACGCAGTATTTT.

The chain is built from TRBV5-1 and TRBJ2-7; D is ambiguous. V dropped 2 bases and J dropped 5 bases, with 11 bases sitting between them. Germline assignment: CDR1 SGHRS and CDR2 YFSETQ. This CDR3 is built from 13 residues. The CDR3 DNA sequence: TGCGCCAGCAGCTTTCAGGTGACGAACGAGCAGTACTTC. Amino acid sequence: CASSFQVTNEQYF.

This clone came up once. Additional DNA sequences in this sample encode the identical CDR3. The chain combines TRBV18 with TRBJ2-5, with D uncertain. There are 14 residues in the CDR3. The germline CDR1 and CDR2 sequences are KGHSH and LQKENI. Trimming left V 0 bases short and J 4 bases short, with 9 bases between. CDR3 DNA: TGTGCCAGCTCACCACCGAGTCTGGGAGAGACCCAGTACTTC. Translated: CASSPPSLGETQYF. The full variable domain, completed using reference TRBV18 and TRBJ2-5, is NAGVMQNPRHLVRRRGQEARLRCSPMKGHSHVYWYRQLPEEGLKFMVYLQKENIIDESGMPKERFSAEFPKEGPSILRIQQVVRGDSAAYFCASSPPSLGETQYFGPGTRLLVL.

V is TRBV5-1 and J is TRBJ2-7, with a possible D match to TRBD2 (6 bases). The CDR3 sequence is 14 residues long. CDR1 and CDR2 from the germline V gene are SGHRS and YFSETQ. V was trimmed by 4 bases and J by 5 bases, leaving 16 bases between them. The CDR3 DNA reads TGCGCCAGCAGCCTCGGGACTCTGGGAGACGAGCAGTACTTC. Translating it yields CASSLGTLGDEQYF.

The CDR3 sequence is CASSLLPAGEAYNEQFF. The CDR3 DNA reads as TGTGCCAGCAGCTTACTTCCAGCGGGAGAAGCCTACAATGAGCAGTTCTTC. The chain uses TRBV7-3 and TRBJ2-1, with 8 bases lining up with TRBD2. CDR1 SGHTA and CDR2 FQGTGA come from the germline V gene. The CDR3 length is 17 residues. The junction had 8 bases not matched to a gene; V was cut back by 2 bases and J by 2 bases.

This chain connects TRBV15 to TRBJ2-3; D possibly corresponds to TRBD1 (5 bases). The CDR3 runs to 16 residues. V lost 0 bases and J 7 bases, leaving 17 bases between the germline ends. The V gene's germline CDR1 is LNHNV and CDR2 YYDKDF (reference sequence). The CDR3 DNA reads TGTGCCACCAGCAGAGATGGCAGGGCCCTCTACAATACGCAGTATTTT. Translated: CATSRDGRALYNTQYF.

J is TRBJ2-2 and V is TRBV14, with 8 bases identical to TRBD2. This CDR3 is built from 18 residues. Per germline, CDR1 SGHDN and CDR2 FVKESK. Trimming at V came to 0 bases and at J to 5 bases, leaving 11 bases not matched to a gene. DNA of the CDR3: TGTGCCAGCAGCCAAGATCGACTTGGGACTAGGCCGACCGGGGAGCTGTTTTTT. It specifies CASSQDRLGTRPTGELFF.

The rearrangement joins TRBV9 to TRBJ2-1, with D maybe TRBD1 (6 bases). Looked up from germline, CDR1 is SGDLS and CDR2 is YYNGEE. V was cut by 1 base and J by 8 bases, with 16 bases left in between. The CDR3 loop spans 15 amino acids. CDR3 nucleotide sequence: TGTGCCAGCAGCGTACGACCGCACGAGGGGGATGAGCAGTTCTTC. Encoded protein: CASSVRPHEGDEQFF.